Below are 12 T cell receptor beta chains sequenced from a single sample in a study of blood T cell repertoires in COVID-19. Here immunoSEQ multiplex PCR was the method, and the copy in TCRdb shows in-frame clones only, minus some. The table records around 480,000 clones, approximately 90% of them present only once. Sequencing used peripheral blood. The receptors originated from a woman in her forties or fifties with COVID-19, enrolled during active disease.

V usage is TRBV6-5 and J usage is TRBJ1-5; 9 bases align to TRBD1. CDR1 and CDR2 from the germline V gene are MNHEY and SVGAGI. The CDR3 loop spans 15 amino acids. J gave up 6 bases and V 6 bases, and 9 bases lay outside the gene matches. The CDR3 DNA sequence: TGTGCCAGCAGCCTGGACAGGGGAGGTTTTCAGCCCCAGCATTTT. Protein: CASSLDRGGFQPQHF.

The chain has TRBV3-1 (or the pseudogene TRBV3-2) and TRBJ2-7; D is perhaps TRBD1 (6 bases). The CDR3 consists of 14 residues. V gave up 8 bases and J gave up 7 bases, with 21 bases separating them. Germline V CDR1 and CDR2: LGHDT, YNNKEL (reference sequence). CDR3 loop: CASRPNRVLEEQYF. The CDR3 nucleotides are TGTGCCAGCCGTCCCAACAGGGTCTTGGAAGAGCAGTACTTC.

The chain has TRBV7-8 and TRBJ2-1; 10 nucleotides line up with TRBD2. Trimming took 5 bases from V and 9 from J; bases not matched to a gene: 7. The CDR3 length is 14 residues. Germline values: CDR1 SGHVS, CDR2 FQNEAQ. The chain's CDR3 is CASSPQRTSGEQFF. The CDR3 bases are TGTGCCAGCAGCCCGCAACGGACTAGCGGTGAGCAGTTCTTC.

The chain joins TRBV30 to TRBJ1-2, with no clear D. In germline, CDR1 is GTSNPN, CDR2 SVGIG (reference sequence). Trimming took off 2 bases at V and 8 bases at J, with 18 bases between the two ends. The CDR3 extends over 14 amino acids. Here the CDR3 reads CAWSNYGRLGGYTF. CDR3 DNA: TGTGCCTGGAGTAACTACGGTCGGCTTGGGGGCTACACCTTC. Based on the CDR3 plus reference TRBV30 and TRBJ1-2, the full variable domain is SQTIHQWPATLVQPVGSPLSLECTVEGTSNPNLYWYRQAAGRGLQLLFYSVGIGQISSEVPQNLSASRPQDRQFILSSKKLLLSDSGFYLCAWSNYGRLGGYTFGSGTRLTVV.

The chain joins TRBV30 to TRBJ1-4; TRBD1 agrees at 9 bases. Germline trimming cut 2 bases from V and 8 bases from J; bases unmatched to any gene: 9. Germline V CDR1 and CDR2: GTSNPN, SVGIG (reference sequence). The CDR3 runs 15 residues. The CDR3 spells CAWSPWDRADEKLFF. The DNA for the CDR3 is TGTGCCTGGAGTCCTTGGGACAGGGCTGACGAAAAACTGTTTTTT.

The V and J genes are TRBV27 and TRBJ1-5; D gene unclear. The CDR3 consists of 13 residues. Germline CDR1 is MNHEY and CDR2 is SMNVEV (reference sequence). V was shortened by 3 bases and J by 7 bases, with 10 bases between the two germline ends. CDR3 sequence (DNA): TGTGCCAGCAGTTTGGGTAGGAGACAGCCCCAGCATTTT. Translated: CASSLGRRQPQHF.

V is TRBV6-6 and J is TRBJ1-2, with D possibly TRBD1 on 5 matching bases. CDR1 and CDR2 from the germline V gene are MNHNY and SVGAGI (reference sequence). The CDR3 spans 13 residues. V dropped 7 bases and J dropped 8 bases, with 17 bases sitting between them. CDR3 coding DNA: TGTGCCAGCACCTATAATACAGGCTACGGCTACACCTTC. It is translated as CASTYNTGYGYTF.

The chain's CDR3 is CASSLGQVYEQYF. The CDR3 region has the DNA TGTGCCAGCAGCTTAGGTCAGGTCTACGAGCAGTACTTC. The gene calls are TRBV7-8 and TRBJ2-7; no clear D gene. The V end was cut by 1 base, the J end by 3 bases, with 7 bases between. The CDR3 is made up of 13 amino acids. Germline-derived CDR1 and CDR2 are SGHVS and FQNEAQ.

The gene calls are TRBV6-5 and TRBJ1-5, with TRBD1 as a possible D gene (5 bases). CDR3 size: 11 residues. The ends were cut back, 6 bases at V and 12 bases at J, with 12 bases in the middle. The germline V gene encodes CDR1 MNHEY and CDR2 SVGAGI. The CDR3 reads CASRLTEHQHF. CDR3 in DNA: TGTGCCAGCAGACTGACAGAACACCAGCATTTT.

This clone came up once. The rearrangement uses TRBV5-6 and TRBJ2-2; 9 bases are shared with TRBD2. Germline CDR1 SGHDT, CDR2 YYEEEE. The CDR3 totals 15 residues. Trimming at V came to 2 bases and at J to 6 bases, leaving 5 bases not matched to a gene. The DNA of the CDR3 is TGTGCCAGCAGCTTTGGGACTAGCATTCCCGGGGAGCTGTTTTTT. This encodes CASSFGTSIPGELFF.

The chain carries TRBV2 and TRBJ1-1; D ambiguous. Germline V gene data show CDR1 as SNHLY and CDR2 as FYNNEI. Trimming took off 4 bases at V and 3 bases at J, with 9 bases between the two ends. The length of the CDR3 is 13 residues. The CDR3 is CASSAGRDTEAFF. The CDR3 coding sequence is TGTGCCAGCAGTGCGGGAAGGGACACTGAAGCTTTCTTT.

The genes are TRBV18 and TRBJ1-1; 7 bases are shared with TRBD1. Germline loops: CDR1 KGHSH, CDR2 LQKENI. The CDR3 covers 14 residues. The V gene end was trimmed by 4 bases and the J gene end by 6 bases; junction bases not matched to a gene: 8. The CDR3 region has the DNA TGTGCCAGCTCACTTTACGGGACAGCGTCTGAAGCTTTCTTT. This gives the protein CASSLYGTASEAFF.